The entry below gives a single TCR beta chain sequence along with its context. Its antigen is currently unknown. Sequence data for DNA of cultured CD4+ T cells were generated by the Oncomine TCR Beta short-read assay. TCRdb independently ran MiXCR on the PCR reads; one entry per CDR3 protein. The top ten clones hold less than 7.5% of a sample with about 15,000 distinct CDR3 sequences, about 55% of them seen once. Treatment indicated: roughly ten-day PBMC culture with coronavirus spike peptide pools or control peptides (ViraFEST assay). For ViraFEST, peptide pools expanded antigen-specific T cells, after which the TCRs were sequenced. The junction had 13 bases not matched to a gene; V was cut back by 3 bases and J by 7 bases. The CDR3 sequence is 17 residues long. Germline assignment: CDR1 LNHDA and CDR2 SQIVND (reference sequence). The sample comes from a study of vaccination and CD4 T cells after COVID-19. Overall study: Control cultures were given a CEFX pool, an HIV-1 Nef pool, or no peptide.

The sequencing sample was made of CD4+ T cells from blood, cultured in vitro. This clonotype was sampled from a human donor who had recovered from COVID-19. The chain combines TRBV19 with TRBJ1-5; 9 nucleotides align to TRBD1. The CDR3 sequence: CASSMYGTGFARQPQHF. In DNA form, the CDR3 reads TGTGCCAGTAGTATGTACGGGACAGGGTTCGCCAGGCAGCCCCAGCATTTT.